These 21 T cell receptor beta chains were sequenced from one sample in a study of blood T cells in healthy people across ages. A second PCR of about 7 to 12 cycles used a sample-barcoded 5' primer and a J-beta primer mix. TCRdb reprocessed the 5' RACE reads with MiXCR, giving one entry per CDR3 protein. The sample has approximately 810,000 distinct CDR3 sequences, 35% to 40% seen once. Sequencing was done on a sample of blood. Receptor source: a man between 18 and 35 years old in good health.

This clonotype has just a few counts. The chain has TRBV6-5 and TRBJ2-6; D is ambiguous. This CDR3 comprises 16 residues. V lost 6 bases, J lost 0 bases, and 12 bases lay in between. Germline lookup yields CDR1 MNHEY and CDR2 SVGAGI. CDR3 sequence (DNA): TGTGCCAGCAGGACCCAACAAGTCTCTGGGGCCAACGTCCTGACTTTC. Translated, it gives CASRTQQVSGANVLTF.

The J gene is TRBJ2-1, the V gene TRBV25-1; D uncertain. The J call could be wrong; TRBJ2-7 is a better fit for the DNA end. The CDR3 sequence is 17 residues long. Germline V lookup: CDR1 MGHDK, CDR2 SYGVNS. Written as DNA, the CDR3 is TGTGCCAGCAGTGCCGGTGGCGGCGCCGCCCCCTACAATGAGCAGTACTTC. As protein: CASSAGGGAAPYNEQYF.

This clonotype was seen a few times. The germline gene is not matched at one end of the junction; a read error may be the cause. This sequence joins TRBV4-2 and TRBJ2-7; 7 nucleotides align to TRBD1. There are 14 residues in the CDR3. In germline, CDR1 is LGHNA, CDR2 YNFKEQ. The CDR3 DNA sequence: TGTGCCAGCAGCCACTCGGGACAGAACTACGGGCAGTACTTC. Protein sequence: CASSHSGQNYGQYF.

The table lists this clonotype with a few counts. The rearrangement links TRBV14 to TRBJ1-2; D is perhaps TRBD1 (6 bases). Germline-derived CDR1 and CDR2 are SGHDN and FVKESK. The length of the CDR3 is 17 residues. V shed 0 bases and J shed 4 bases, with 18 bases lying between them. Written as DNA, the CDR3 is TGTGCCAGCAGCCAAGACTCGGACAGCTCTGTCCCCTATGGCTACACCTTC. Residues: CASSQDSDSSVPYGYTF.

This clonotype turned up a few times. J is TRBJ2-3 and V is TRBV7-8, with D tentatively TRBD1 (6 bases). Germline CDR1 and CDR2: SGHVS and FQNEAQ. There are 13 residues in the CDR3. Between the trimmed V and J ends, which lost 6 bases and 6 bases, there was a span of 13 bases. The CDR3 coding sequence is TGTGCCAGCAGTGGCAGGGGTTCGGATACGCAGTATTTT. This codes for CASSGRGSDTQYF.

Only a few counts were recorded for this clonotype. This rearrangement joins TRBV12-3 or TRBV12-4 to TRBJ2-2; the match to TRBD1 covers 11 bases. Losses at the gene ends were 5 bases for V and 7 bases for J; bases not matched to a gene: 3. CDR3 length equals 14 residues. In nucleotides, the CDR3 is TGTGCCAGCAGTCCCGGGACAGGGGGCGGGGAGCTGTTTTTT. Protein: CASSPGTGGGELFF.

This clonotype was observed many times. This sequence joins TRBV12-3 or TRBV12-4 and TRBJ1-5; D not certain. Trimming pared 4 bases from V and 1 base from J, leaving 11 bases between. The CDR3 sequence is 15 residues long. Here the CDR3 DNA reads TGTGCCAGCAGTTCGGAAGGGCTCAGCAATCAGCCCCAGCATTTT. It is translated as CASSSEGLSNQPQHF.

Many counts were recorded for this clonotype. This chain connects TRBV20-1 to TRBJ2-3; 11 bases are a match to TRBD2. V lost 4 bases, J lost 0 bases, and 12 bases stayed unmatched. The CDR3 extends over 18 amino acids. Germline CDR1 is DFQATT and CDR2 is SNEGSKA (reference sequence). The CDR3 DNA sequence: TGCAGTGCTAAAAAAGGACTAGCGGGCAGAACTAGCACAGATACGCAGTATTTT. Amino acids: CSAKKGLAGRTSTDTQYF.

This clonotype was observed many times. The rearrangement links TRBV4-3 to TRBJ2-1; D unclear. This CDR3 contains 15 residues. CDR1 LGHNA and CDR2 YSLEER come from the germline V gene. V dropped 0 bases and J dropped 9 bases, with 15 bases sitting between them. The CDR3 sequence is CASSQELAMMGEQFF. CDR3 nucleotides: TGCGCCAGCAGCCAAGAGTTGGCGATGATGGGTGAGCAGTTCTTC.

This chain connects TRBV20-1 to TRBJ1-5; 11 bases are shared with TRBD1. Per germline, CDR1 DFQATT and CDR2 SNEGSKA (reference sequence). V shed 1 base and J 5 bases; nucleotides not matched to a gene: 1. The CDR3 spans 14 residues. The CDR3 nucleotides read TGCAGTGCTAGAGGGGACAGGGGGGATCAGCCCCAGCATTTT. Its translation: CSARGDRGDQPQHF.

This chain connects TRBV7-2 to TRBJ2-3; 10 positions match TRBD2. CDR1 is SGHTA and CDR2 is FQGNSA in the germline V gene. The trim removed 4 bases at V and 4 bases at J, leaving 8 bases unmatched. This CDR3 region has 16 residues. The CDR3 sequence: CASSSLAGSRADTQYF. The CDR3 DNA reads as TGTGCCAGCAGCTCACTAGCGGGGTCGAGGGCAGATACGCAGTATTTT.

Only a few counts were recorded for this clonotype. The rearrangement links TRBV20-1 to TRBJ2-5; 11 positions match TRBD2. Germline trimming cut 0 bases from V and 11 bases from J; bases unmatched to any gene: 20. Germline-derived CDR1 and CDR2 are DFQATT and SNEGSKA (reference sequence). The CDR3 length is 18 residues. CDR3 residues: CSARDYRGLAGGNNEQYF. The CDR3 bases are TGCAGTGCTAGAGATTATAGGGGCCTAGCGGGGGGAAACAATGAGCAGTACTTC.

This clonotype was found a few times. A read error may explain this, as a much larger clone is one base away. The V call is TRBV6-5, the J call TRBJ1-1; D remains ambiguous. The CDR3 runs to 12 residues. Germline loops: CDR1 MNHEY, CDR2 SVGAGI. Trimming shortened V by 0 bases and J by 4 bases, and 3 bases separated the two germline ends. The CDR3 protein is CASSYSATEAFF. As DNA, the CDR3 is TGTGCCAGCAGTTACTCGGCCACTGAAGCTTTCTTT.

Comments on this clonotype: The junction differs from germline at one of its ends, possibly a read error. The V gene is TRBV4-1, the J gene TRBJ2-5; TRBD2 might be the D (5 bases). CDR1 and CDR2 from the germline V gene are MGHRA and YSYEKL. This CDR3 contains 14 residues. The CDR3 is CVSSQVKAGDEQYF. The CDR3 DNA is TGCGTCAGCAGCCAAGTTAAGGCCGGGGATGAGCAGTACTTC.

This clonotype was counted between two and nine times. The chain's CDR3 is CASRDRGGGLAYGYTF. The CDR3 DNA follows: TGTGCCAGCAGAGATAGAGGGGGGGGGCTGGCCTATGGCTACACCTTC. The V gene is TRBV3-1, the J gene TRBJ1-2; D may be TRBD1 (6 bases). This CDR3 has 16 residues. The germline V and J ends were trimmed by 6 bases and 4 bases, with 21 bases remaining between them. CDR1 is LGHDT, CDR2 YNNKEL, per germline (reference sequence).

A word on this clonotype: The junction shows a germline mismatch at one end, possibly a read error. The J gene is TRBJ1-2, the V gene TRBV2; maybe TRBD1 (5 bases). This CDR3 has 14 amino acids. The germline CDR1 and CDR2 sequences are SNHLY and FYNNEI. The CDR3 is CASREDTANYGYSF. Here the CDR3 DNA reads TGTGCCAGCAGAGAGGACACTGCTAACTATGGCTACTCCTTC.

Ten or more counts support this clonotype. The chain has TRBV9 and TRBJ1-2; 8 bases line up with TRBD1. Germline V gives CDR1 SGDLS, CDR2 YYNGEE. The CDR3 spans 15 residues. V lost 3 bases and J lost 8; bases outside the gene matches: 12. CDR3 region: CASSGDRLIGKGYTF. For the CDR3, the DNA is TGTGCCAGCAGCGGGGACAGGCTTATTGGCAAGGGCTACACCTTC.

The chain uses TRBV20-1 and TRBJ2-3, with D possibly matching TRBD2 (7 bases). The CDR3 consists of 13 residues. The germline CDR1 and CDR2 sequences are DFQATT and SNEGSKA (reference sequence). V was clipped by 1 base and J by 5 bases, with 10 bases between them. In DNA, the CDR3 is TGCAGTGCTAGAGTCGGGGGGCAAGATACGCAGTATTTT. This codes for CSARVGGQDTQYF.

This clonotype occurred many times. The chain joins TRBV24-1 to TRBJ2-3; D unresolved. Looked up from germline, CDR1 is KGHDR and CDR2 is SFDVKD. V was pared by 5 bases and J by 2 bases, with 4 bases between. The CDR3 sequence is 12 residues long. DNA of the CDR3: TGTGCCACCAGTGCCTCCACAGATACGCAGTATTTT. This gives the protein CATSASTDTQYF.

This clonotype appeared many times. The chain's CDR3 is CASSPGTTNTGELFF. CDR3 DNA: TGCGCCAGCAGCCCCGGGACTACGAACACCGGGGAGCTGTTTTTT. V usage is TRBV5-1 and J usage is TRBJ2-2; 7 nucleotides line up with TRBD2. Germline V gives CDR1 SGHRS, CDR2 YFSETQ. V trimming: 4 bases; J trimming: 0 bases; junction bases outside the gene matches: 3. This CDR3 is built from 15 residues.

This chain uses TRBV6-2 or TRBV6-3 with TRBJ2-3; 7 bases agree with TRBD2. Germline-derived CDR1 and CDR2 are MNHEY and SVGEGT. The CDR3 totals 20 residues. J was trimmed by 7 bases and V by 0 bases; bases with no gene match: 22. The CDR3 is CASSYSPWGSGVHPGNTQYF. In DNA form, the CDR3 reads TGTGCCAGCAGTTACTCCCCGTGGGGCAGCGGGGTTCACCCCGGGAATACGCAGTATTTT.